This TCR beta chain originates from a study of vaccination and CD4 T cells after COVID-19. Study background: Everyone enrolled got two doses of BNT162b2 or mRNA-1273 vaccine. Post-vaccine specimens were obtained a median roughly 74 days after dose two (range 14 to 241).

The CDR3 extends over 16 amino acids. Germline-derived CDR1 and CDR2 are MRHNA and SNTAGT. V was shortened by 0 bases and J by 0 bases, with 6 bases between the two germline ends. TCRdb reprocessed the PCR reads via MiXCR and lists one record per CDR3 protein. There are over 25,000 distinct CDR3 sequences in the sample; about half occur only once, and approximately 6.1% lies in the top ten. Overall study results and limits: Spike mono-reactivity was found in 304 of 307 vaccine-specific clones from convalescent patients.

Worth noting for this clonotype: What it binds is unknown.

The time point is: late sampling 161 to 241 days after vaccination in a few convalescent patients. Sequencing used CD4+ T cells from blood, obtained about 7 months after SARS-CoV-2 vaccination. The sequence derives from a human donor who had recovered from COVID-19. The chain employs TRBV6-4 and TRBJ2-6; a weak D match, TRBD2 (6 bases). For the CDR3, the DNA is TGTGCCAGCAGTGACTCGACTAGCTCTGGGGCCAACGTCCTGACTTTC. Protein sequence: CASSDSTSSGANVLTF.